This TCR beta chain is from a study of blood T cell repertoires in COVID-19. The length of the CDR3 is 14 residues. Germline CDR1 and CDR2: MGHRA and YSYEKL. V shed 5 bases and J 3 bases; nucleotides not matched to a gene: 4. In the original processing: Cell counts per sample came from amplifying reference gene primers. The assay was immunoSEQ multiplex PCR, and TCRdb's table has in-frame clones only and misses some. That table furnishes V, J and clone size, whereas the DNA furnished D and trimming. This table has around 56,000 clones, around 90% appearing once. Material: peripheral blood. The rearrangement joins TRBV4-1 to TRBJ2-5; 9 bases match TRBD2. This TCR was recovered from a woman aged 55 to 70 with active or convalescent COVID-19. The CDR3, as DNA: TGCGCCAGCAGCGGGACTAGCAGCAAAGAGACCCAGTACTTC. Translated: CASSGTSSKETQYF.